These 7 T cell receptor beta chains were sequenced from one sample in a study of spatial heterogeneity in lung cancer. Whole-study findings and limits: Tumoral mutation counts were tracked by counts of expanded intratumoral alpha and beta TCRs.

Their cognate antigens are unknown. TCRdb recomputed calls from the 5' RACE reads with MiXCR, one row per CDR3 protein. The table records several thousand distinct CDR3 sequences, 3% to 4% of them present only once. The time point here: sample taken at primary tumor resection. The sample consisted of lung tumor tissue, taken at surgery. The receptors stem from a male donor with early-stage non-small cell lung cancer.

This clonotype appeared many times. CDR3 in DNA: TGCAGTGCTAAAAACACATTTAGGGAGAACACTGAAGCTTTCTTT. It specifies CSAKNTFRENTEAFF. The chain carries TRBV20-1 and TRBJ1-1; D remains ambiguous. The CDR3 runs to 15 residues. CDR1 and CDR2 from the germline V gene are DFQATT and SNEGSKA (reference sequence). V shed 4 bases and J shed 1 base, with 16 bases lying between them.

The chain couples TRBV9 to TRBJ2-3, with 9 bases fitting TRBD1. The V segment lost 0 bases and the J segment 4 bases; nucleotides outside the gene matches: 3. The CDR3 runs to 15 residues. The germline V gene encodes CDR1 SGDLS and CDR2 YYNGEE. CDR3 sequence (DNA): TGTGCCAGCAGCGTAGAGGGGACAGGGTCAGATACGCAGTATTTT. It yields the protein CASSVEGTGSDTQYF.

This clonotype ranks as medium-sized. The V gene is TRBV10-1, the J gene TRBJ1-1; TRBD1 matches at 8 bases. The trim removed 4 bases at V and 2 bases at J, leaving 6 bases unmatched. CDR1 and CDR2 (germline): WNHNN, SYGVQD (reference sequence). This CDR3 region has 15 residues. For the CDR3, the DNA is TGCGCCAGCAGTGCCGAGACAGGGGTAAACACTGAAGCTTTCTTT. Protein product: CASSAETGVNTEAFF.

By frequency in the sample, this clonotype is medium-sized. Written as DNA, the CDR3 is TGCGCCAGCAGCCCCATGACTAGCGGGGGTGCAGATACGCAGTATTTT. It specifies CASSPMTSGGADTQYF. V usage is TRBV4-1 and J usage is TRBJ2-3; TRBD2 aligns across 12 bases. The germline gives CDR1 MGHRA, CDR2 YSYEKL. Trimming at V came to 4 bases and at J to 4 bases, leaving 6 bases not matched to a gene. The CDR3 covers 16 residues.

This clonotype occurred many times. This rearrangement joins TRBV3-1 to TRBJ1-5; no clear D gene. The CDR3 is made up of 14 amino acids. The V and J ends lost 4 bases and 1 base respectively, with 8 bases between them. From germline, CDR1 is LGHDT and CDR2 YNNKEL (reference sequence). The CDR3 reads CASSRRLSNQPQHF. The CDR3 DNA is TGTGCCAGCAGCCGAAGACTGAGCAATCAGCCCCAGCATTTT.

This clonotype was picked up many times. A junction boundary mismatches the germline segment, possibly from a read error. This rearrangement joins TRBV9 to TRBJ2-2; the D gene is possibly TRBD2 (6 bases). The CDR3 consists of 15 residues. The germline V gene has CDR1 SGDLS and CDR2 YYNGEE. The CDR3 loop is CASSVGGGNIGELFF. In DNA form, the CDR3 reads TGTGCCAGCAGCGTAGGTGGCGGGAACATCGGGGAGCTGTTTTTT.

By proportion, this clonotype is medium-sized. This chain connects TRBV20-1 to TRBJ1-1; no reliable D call. CDR1 DFQATT and CDR2 SNEGSKA come from the germline V gene (reference sequence). The V gene lost 0 bases and the J gene lost 1 base, with 9 bases spanning the gap. The CDR3 is 14 residues long. Here the CDR3 reads CSARDMSGNTEAFF. The CDR3 DNA reads as TGCAGTGCTAGAGATATGTCCGGGAACACTGAAGCTTTCTTT.